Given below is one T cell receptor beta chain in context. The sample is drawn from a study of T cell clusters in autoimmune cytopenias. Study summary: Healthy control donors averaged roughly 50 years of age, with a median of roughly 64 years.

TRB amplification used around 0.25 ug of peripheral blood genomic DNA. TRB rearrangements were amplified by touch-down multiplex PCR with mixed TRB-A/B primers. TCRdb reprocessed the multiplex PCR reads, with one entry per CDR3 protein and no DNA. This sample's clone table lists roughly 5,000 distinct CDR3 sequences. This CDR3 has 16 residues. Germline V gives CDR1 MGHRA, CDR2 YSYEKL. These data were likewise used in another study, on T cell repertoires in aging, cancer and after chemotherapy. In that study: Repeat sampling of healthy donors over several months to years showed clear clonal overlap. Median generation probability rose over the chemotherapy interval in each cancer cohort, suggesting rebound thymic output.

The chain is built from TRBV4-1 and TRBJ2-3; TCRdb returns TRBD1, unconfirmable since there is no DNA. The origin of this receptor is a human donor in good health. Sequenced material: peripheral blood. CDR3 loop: CASSPTGGQDTDTQYF.